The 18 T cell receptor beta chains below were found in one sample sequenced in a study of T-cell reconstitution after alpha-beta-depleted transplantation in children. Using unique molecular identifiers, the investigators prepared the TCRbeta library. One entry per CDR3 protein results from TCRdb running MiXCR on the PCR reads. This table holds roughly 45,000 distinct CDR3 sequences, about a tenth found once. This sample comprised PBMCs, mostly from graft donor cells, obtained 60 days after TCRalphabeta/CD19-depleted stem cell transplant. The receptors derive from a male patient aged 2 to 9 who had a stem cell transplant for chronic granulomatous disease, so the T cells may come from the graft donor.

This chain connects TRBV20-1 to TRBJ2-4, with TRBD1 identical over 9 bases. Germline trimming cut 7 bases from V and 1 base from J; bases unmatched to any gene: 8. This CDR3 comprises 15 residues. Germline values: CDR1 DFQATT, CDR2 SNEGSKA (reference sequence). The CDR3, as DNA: TGCAGTGTGTGGACAGGGGTTATCGCCAAAAACATTCAGTACTTC. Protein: CSVWTGVIAKNIQYF.

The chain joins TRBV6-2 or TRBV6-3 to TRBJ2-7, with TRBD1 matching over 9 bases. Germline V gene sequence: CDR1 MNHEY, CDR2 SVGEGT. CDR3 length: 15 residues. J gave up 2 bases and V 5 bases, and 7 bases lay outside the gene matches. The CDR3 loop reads CASSRTGAVTYEQYF. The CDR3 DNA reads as TGTGCCAGCAGTCGGACAGGGGCGGTGACCTACGAGCAGTACTTC.

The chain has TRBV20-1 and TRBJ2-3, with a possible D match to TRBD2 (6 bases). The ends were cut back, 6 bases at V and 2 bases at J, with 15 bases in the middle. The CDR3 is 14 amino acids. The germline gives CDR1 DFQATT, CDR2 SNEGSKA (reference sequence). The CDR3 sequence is CSARDSFLTDTQYF. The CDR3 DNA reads TGCAGTGCCAGGGACTCGTTTCTCACAGATACGCAGTATTTT.

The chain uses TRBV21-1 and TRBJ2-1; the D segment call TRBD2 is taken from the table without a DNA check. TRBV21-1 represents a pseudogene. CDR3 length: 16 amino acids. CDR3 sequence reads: CASSKGGPRRNEEQFF. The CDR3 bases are TGTGCCAGCAGCAAAGGGGGCCCACGGCGAAACGAGGAGCAGTTCTTC.

CDR3 sequence: CASSPKRPGQGANYGYTF. CDR3 coding DNA: TGTGCCAGCAGCCCTAAACGCCCGGGACAGGGGGCTAACTATGGCTACACCTTC. V is TRBV11-2 and J is TRBJ1-2; 11 bases fit TRBD1. With V trimmed by 5 bases and J by 0 bases, 11 bases remained unmatched. CDR1 is SGHAT and CDR2 is FQNNGV in the germline V gene. This CDR3 has 18 residues.

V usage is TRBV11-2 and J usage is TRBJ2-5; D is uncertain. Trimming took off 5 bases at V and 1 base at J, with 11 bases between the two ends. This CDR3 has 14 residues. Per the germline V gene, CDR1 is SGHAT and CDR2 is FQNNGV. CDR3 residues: CASSPSALQETQYF. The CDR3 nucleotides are TGTGCCAGCAGCCCTAGTGCACTCCAAGAGACCCAGTACTTC.

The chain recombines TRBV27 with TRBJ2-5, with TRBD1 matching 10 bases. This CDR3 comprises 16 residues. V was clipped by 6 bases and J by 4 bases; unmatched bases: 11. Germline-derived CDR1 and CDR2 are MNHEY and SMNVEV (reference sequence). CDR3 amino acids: CASRGLGQGIRETQYF. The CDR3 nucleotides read TGTGCCAGCAGGGGGTTGGGACAGGGGATAAGAGAGACCCAGTACTTC.

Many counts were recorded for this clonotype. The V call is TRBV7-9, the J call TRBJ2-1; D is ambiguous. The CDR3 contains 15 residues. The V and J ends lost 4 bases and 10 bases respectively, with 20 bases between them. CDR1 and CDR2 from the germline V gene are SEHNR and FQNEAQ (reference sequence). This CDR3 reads CASSSSPVRVREQFF. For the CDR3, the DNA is TGTGCCAGCAGCTCCAGTCCAGTGCGAGTTAGGGAGCAGTTCTTC.

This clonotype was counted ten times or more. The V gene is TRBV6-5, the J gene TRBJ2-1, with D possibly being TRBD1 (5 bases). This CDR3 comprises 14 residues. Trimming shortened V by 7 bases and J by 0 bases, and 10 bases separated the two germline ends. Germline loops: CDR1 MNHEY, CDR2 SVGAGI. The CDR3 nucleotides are TGTGCCAGCAATAACAGGTTCTCCTACAATGAGCAGTTCTTC. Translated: CASNNRFSYNEQFF.

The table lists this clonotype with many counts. The CDR3 region is CATSREAEFYNEQFF. CDR3 bases: TGTGCCACCAGCAGAGAGGCGGAATTTTACAATGAGCAGTTCTTC. The chain is built from TRBV15 and TRBJ2-1, with D unresolved. Deletions cut 0 bases from V and 4 bases from J, with 10 bases between. Germline V gene lookup returns CDR1 LNHNV and CDR2 YYDKDF (reference sequence). The CDR3 has 15 amino acids.

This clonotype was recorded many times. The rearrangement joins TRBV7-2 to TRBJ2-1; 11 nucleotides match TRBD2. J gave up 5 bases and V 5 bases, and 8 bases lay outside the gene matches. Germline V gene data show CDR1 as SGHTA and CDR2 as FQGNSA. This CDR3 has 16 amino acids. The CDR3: CASSPRLAGGNNEQFF. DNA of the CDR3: TGTGCCAGCAGCCCCAGGCTAGCGGGAGGCAACAATGAGCAGTTCTTC.

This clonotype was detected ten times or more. The CDR3 region is CASSEGGLAGTKNIQYF. CDR3 nucleotide sequence: TGTGCCAGCAGTGAAGGGGGACTAGCGGGAACCAAAAACATTCAGTACTTC. The gene calls are TRBV2 and TRBJ2-4, with 13 bases fitting TRBD2. V shed 1 base and J 2 bases; nucleotides not matched to a gene: 2. The CDR3 has 17 residues. The germline gives CDR1 SNHLY, CDR2 FYNNEI.

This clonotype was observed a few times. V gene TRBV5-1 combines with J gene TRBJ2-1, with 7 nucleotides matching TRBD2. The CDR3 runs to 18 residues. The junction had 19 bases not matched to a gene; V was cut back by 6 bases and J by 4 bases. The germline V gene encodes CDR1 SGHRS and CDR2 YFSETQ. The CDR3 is CASNQRGVREALYNEQFF. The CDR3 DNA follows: TGCGCCAGCAACCAAAGAGGTGTACGGGAGGCCCTATACAATGAGCAGTTCTTC.

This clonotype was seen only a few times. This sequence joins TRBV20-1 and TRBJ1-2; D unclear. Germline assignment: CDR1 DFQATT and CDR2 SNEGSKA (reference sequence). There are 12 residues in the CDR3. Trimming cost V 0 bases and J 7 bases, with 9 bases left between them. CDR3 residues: CSARDNLAGYTF. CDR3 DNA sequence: TGCAGTGCTAGAGACAACTTGGCTGGCTACACCTTC.

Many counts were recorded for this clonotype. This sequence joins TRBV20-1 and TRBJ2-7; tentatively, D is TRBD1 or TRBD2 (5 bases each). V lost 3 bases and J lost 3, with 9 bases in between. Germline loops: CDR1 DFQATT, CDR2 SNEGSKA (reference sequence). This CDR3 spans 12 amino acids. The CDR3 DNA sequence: TGCAGTGCTAGCGGGACCGTCTACGAGCAGTACTTC. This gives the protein CSASGTVYEQYF.

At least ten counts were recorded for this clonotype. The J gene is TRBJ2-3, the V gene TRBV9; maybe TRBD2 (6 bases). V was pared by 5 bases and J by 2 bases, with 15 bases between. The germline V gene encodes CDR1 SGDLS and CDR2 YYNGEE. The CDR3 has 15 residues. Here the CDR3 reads CASRHGDSLTDTQYF. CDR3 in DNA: TGTGCCAGCAGACATGGGGACTCCCTCACAGATACGCAGTATTTT.

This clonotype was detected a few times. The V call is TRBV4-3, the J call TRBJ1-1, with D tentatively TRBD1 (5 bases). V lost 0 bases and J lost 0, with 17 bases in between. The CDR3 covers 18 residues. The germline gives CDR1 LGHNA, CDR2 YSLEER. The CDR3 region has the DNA TGCGCCAGCAGCCAAGATCTGGCAGGGTGGGGGGTGAACACTGAAGCTTTCTTT. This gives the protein CASSQDLAGWGVNTEAFF.

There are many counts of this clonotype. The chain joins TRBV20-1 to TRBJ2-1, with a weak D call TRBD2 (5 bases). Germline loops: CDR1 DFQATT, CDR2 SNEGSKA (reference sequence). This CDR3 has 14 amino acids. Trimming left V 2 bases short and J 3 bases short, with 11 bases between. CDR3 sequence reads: CSARWPSHYNEQFF. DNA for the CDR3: TGCAGTGCTAGATGGCCTAGCCACTACAATGAGCAGTTCTTC.